This TCR beta chain was captured in a study of blood T cell repertoires in COVID-19 (dated by TCRdb to the early 2020s). In terms of the full investigation: The collaborator samples originated in the United States, Italy and Spain and spanned the acute and convalescent phases of COVID-19. The material from the prospective study consisted of cDNA or gDNA derived from T cells, B-cell-depleted T cells, or PBMCs. The repertoires were released in a freely available public database meant as a resource for research on the immune response to SARS-CoV-2. A de-identified subject ID, COVID-19 status, age in years and sex were almost always included in the sample metadata. Deeply sampled blood TCRbeta repertoires from subjects exposed to, actively infected with, or recovered from COVID-19 were included in the dataset. Samples came from the ongoing ImmuneRACE study (first 160 participants) plus 1,254 subjects from 6 global collaborators. HLA class I and class II types, where available, came from metadata supplied by the sample provider rather than from assay-based typing.

TCRbeta CDR3 regions were amplified from genomic DNA using the immunoSEQ Assay, a bias-controlled multiplex PCR. Under the source paper's analysis protocol: Within the assay, amplification of reference gene primers was used to estimate how many nucleated cells each sample contained. To quantify the absolute abundance of each unique TCRbeta CDR3 rearrangement, sequence reads were collapsed and filtered. For each sample, productive Simpson clonality was calculated by taking the square root of Simpson's diversity index across productive rearrangements. TCRdb obtained this table from immuneACCESS and retained in-frame rearrangements with V and J assigned. These tables miss some clones; where compared with another copy, unresolved V genes account for less than half of the shortfall, and the remainder is unexplained. The D gene and trimming were derived from the DNA, and the V and J assignments and clone size from that table. This sample holds some 99,000 clones; about 85% were observed only once. The ten largest clones capture approximately 4.5% of the sample.

Trimming removed 7 bases from V and 8 bases from J, leaving 15 bases between the germline ends. CDR1 and CDR2 were assigned from the germline V gene as MNHEY and SVGAGI. Its CDR3 holds 14 amino acids, cysteine through phenylalanine. Here the CDR3 DNA is all that survives: 42 bases in frame from base 1. As concerns this clone: Its antigen target is currently unknown. Base qualities were left out, and no much larger clone turns up one base away.

Each collaborating institution followed its own protocols to collect whole blood in K2EDTA tubes. For TCRbeta analysis, collaborator samples were shipped as frozen whole blood, as isolated PBMCs, or as DNA extracted from either sample type. Points the paper makes about the study in general: How much clinical and demographic metadata was included differed by source and by participant, and the metadata was provided uncurated.

Sequences were obtained from peripheral blood. The rearrangement joined TRBV6-5 to TRBJ1-6; TRBD1 is perhaps the D gene, given 5 matching bases. This TCR was sampled from a man between 65 and 79 years old with acute or convalescent COVID-19. CDR3 reads: CASTISGFDSPLHF. The DNA sequence reads TGTGCCAGCACCATTTCAGGGTTTGATTCACCCCTCCACTTT.